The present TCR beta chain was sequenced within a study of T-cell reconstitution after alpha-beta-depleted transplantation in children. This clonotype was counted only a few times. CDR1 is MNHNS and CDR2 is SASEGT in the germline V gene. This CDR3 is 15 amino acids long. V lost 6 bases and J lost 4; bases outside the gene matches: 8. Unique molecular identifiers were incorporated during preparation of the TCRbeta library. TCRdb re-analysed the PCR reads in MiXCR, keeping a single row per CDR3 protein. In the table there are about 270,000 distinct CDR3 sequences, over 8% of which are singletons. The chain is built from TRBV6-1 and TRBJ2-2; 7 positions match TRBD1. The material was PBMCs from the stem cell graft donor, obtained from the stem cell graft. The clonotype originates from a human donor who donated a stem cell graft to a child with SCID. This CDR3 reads CASRSTGLPTGELFF. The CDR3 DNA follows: TGTGCCAGCAGATCGACAGGGTTACCCACCGGGGAGCTGTTTTTT.